This T cell receptor beta chain originates from a study of CD8+ T cells in alopecia areata (dated 2018 in TCRdb). Describing the broader study: The study used high-throughput TCRbeta sequencing to examine T cell clonal expansion in alopecia areata, in both the C3H/HeJ mouse model and human patients. Human TCRbeta sequencing covered scalp tissue and sorted CD4+ and CD8+ peripheral blood T cells from patchy and totalis/universalis alopecia areata patients and healthy controls. Scalp clonality was compared among normal scalp (n=4), patchy alopecia areata scalp (n=8), and alopecia totalis/universalis scalp (n=8). RNA came from the PAXgene miRNA kit for fixed scalp, the miRNeasy kit for PBMCs, and the RNeasy kit for mouse skin. TCRbeta CDR3 regions were amplified by immunoSEQ multiplex PCR with 35 Vbeta forward and 13 Jbeta reverse primers.

Libraries were made using the immunoSEQ multiplex PCR assay. RNA was extracted from all samples and reverse transcribed into cDNA as template for TCR sequencing. SuperScript III was used to make first-strand cDNA, primed with a 2:1 mix of oligo-dT and random hexamers. A synthetic immune receptor repertoire was used to gauge amplification bias, and whatever bias remained was removed computationally. Processing in the source paper ran as follows. Raw reads were preprocessed to remove errors, and CDR3 was defined by IMGT conventions from the conserved cysteine to phenylalanine. Clonality was computed as 1 minus the Shannon entropy, with the entropy normalized by log2 of the number of productive unique TCRs. Scalp TCRbeta sequences were cross-referenced with sorted blood CD4 and CD8 repertoires so that the CD4 or CD8 identity of scalp clones could be inferred. TCRdb stores this immuneACCESS table with in-frame sequences only. Part of the clones is absent; in the studies checked, under half of the shortfall reflects unresolved V genes, and no reason is known for the rest. The DNA was the basis for D and trimming; V, J and clone size are from that table. The sample includes approximately 100,000 clones, with 45% to 60% observed a single time. Around 9% of the sample belongs to the ten largest clones.

After PBMCs were isolated by density centrifugation and stained for CD3, CD4 and CD8, a FACSAria was used to sort CD4+ and CD8+ T cells. Unaffected controls provided scalp biopsies and blood samples. Study-wide conclusions, independent of this receptor: Unlike mouse skin, which is dominated by gammadelta T cells, normal human skin has resident alphabeta T cells that are also sequenced, and this complicates analysis of the scalp TCR repertoire. Shared TCR sequences between patients were less evident than in mice, which may be partly attributable to HLA diversity in the patient population. Compared with normal scalp, lesional scalp, particularly in alopecia totalis/universalis, had higher clonality and more expanded CD8+ clones, which suggests antigenic drive.

The germline V gene yields SGHTA for CDR1 and FQGNSA for CDR2. Trimming costs V 1 base and J 5 bases, and their ends lie 5 bases apart. Reading from cysteine to phenylalanine, the CDR3 counts 13 amino acids. Only the CDR3 DNA stays, 39 bases, in frame from base 1. With respect to this clone: The clone's antigen remains unknown. There are no base qualities to consult, and no much larger clone falls within one base.

Material for sequencing was CD4+ T cells sorted from blood. Here the chain combines TRBV7-2 and TRBJ2-2; no D gene is confidently identified. The source of this sequence is a human donor in good health. The DNA sequence is as follows: TGTGCCAGCAGCTTAGAGTGGACCGGGGAGCTGTTTTTT. The encoded protein is CASSLEWTGELFF.